What follows are 5 T cell receptor beta chains derived from one specimen sequenced in a study of T cell responses to AZD1222 COVID-19 vaccine. Clones were sequenced by immunoSEQ multiplex PCR, and TCRdb holds only the in-frame ones, with some missing. Counted here are tens of thousands of clones, 85% to 90% occurring once; the ten biggest clones make up about a tenth. Sequencing used peripheral blood, obtained 28 days after the second AZD1222 dose. The receptors come from an adult who received the AZD1222 COVID-19 vaccine.

This clone has a handful of counts. This sequence joins TRBV7-2 and TRBJ1-2, with D possibly TRBD1 on 5 matching bases. The CDR3 sequence is 15 residues long. Germline V gives CDR1 SGHTA, CDR2 FQGNSA. The V end was cut by 4 bases, the J end by 7 bases, with 19 bases between. The chain's CDR3 is CASSSVRGGFSGYTF. The CDR3 nucleotides read TGTGCCAGCAGCTCCGTTCGGGGCGGGTTTAGTGGCTACACCTTC. Combining the CDR3 with reference TRBV7-2 and TRBJ1-2 gives the whole variable domain GAGVSQSPSNKVTEKGKDVELRCDPISGHTALYWYRQSLGQGLEFLIYFQGNSAPDKSGLPSDRFSAERTGGSVSTLTIQRTQQEDSAVYLCASSSVRGGFSGYTFGSGTRLTVV.

V gene TRBV2 combines with J gene TRBJ1-6; tentative D call: TRBD1 (6 bases). Germline CDR1 reads SNHLY; CDR2 reads FYNNEI. Trimming pared 6 bases from V and 7 bases from J, leaving 19 bases between. The CDR3 spans 16 residues. The CDR3 is CASSPDRNLRNSPLHF. Here the CDR3 DNA reads TGTGCCAGCAGCCCGGACAGAAACTTGCGGAATTCACCCCTCCACTTT.

The V call is TRBV5-1, the J call TRBJ1-2; 7 bases fit TRBD1. The V gene end was trimmed by 3 bases and the J gene end by 4 bases; junction bases not matched to a gene: 9. The germline V gene has CDR1 SGHRS and CDR2 YFSETQ. The CDR3 sequence is 15 residues long. DNA for the CDR3: TGCGCCAGCAGCTCGAGACAGGGAAATACCTATGGCTACACCTTC. This gives the protein CASSSRQGNTYGYTF.

The chain recombines TRBV27 with TRBJ1-3; no clear D. The V gene's germline CDR1 is MNHEY and CDR2 SMNVEV (reference sequence). V lost 6 bases to trimming and J lost 2 bases, with 14 bases between them. This CDR3 spans 15 amino acids. Written as DNA, the CDR3 is TGTGCCAGCAGGCCCTGGGCAGGTACTGGAAACACCATATATTTT. Translation: CASRPWAGTGNTIYF.

J is TRBJ1-5 and V is TRBV7-6, with a tentative D call TRBD1 (5 bases). With 1 base removed from V and 6 bases from J, the gap between germline ends came to 10 bases. The CDR3 loop spans 14 amino acids. Germline assignment: CDR1 SGHVS and CDR2 FNYEAQ. This CDR3 is CASSLGKGSQPQHF. The CDR3 DNA reads TGTGCCAGCAGCTTAGGTAAGGGGAGTCAGCCCCAGCATTTT.